The 15 T cell receptor beta chains reported below all come from one sample, sequenced in a study of OX40 agonist ivuxolimab in advanced cancers. The table came from immunoSEQ multiplex PCR; TCRdb's copy has only in-frame clones and leaves some out. The sample carries approximately 54,000 clones, approximately 89% recorded once. Sequences were derived from CD4+ or CD8+ T cells sorted from blood, sampled in a trial of the OX40 agonist ivuxolimab. These receptors all stem from an adult with an advanced solid tumor such as melanoma, head and neck, liver or kidney cancer.

The rearrangement links TRBV4-3 to TRBJ2-3; weak D call: TRBD2 (6 bases). V lost 2 bases to trimming and J lost 2 bases, with 20 bases between them. Germline V CDR1 and CDR2: LGHNA, YSLEER. This CDR3 comprises 18 residues. In nucleotides, the CDR3 is TGCGCCAGCAGCCAACTTCCAGTAGGAGGGAGTATCACAGATACGCAGTATTTT. Translation gives CASSQLPVGGSITDTQYF.

The rearrangement uses TRBV25-1 and TRBJ2-7, with D maybe TRBD1 (6 bases). The germline V gene has CDR1 MGHDK and CDR2 SYGVNS. The CDR3 is made up of 12 amino acids. V was shortened by 5 bases and J by 6 bases, with 11 bases between the two germline ends. CDR3 in amino acids: CASSLQGFEQYF. The CDR3 nucleotides are TGTGCCAGCAGTTTACAGGGTTTCGAGCAGTACTTC.

The gene calls are TRBV18 and TRBJ1-1, with D possibly matching TRBD1 (5 bases). Germline values: CDR1 KGHSH, CDR2 LQKENI. The CDR3 loop spans 15 amino acids. The V end lost 3 bases, the J end lost 4 bases, and 15 bases lay between the germline ends. CDR3: CASSPPQGAATEAFF. As DNA, the CDR3 is TGTGCCAGCTCACCGCCCCAGGGAGCTGCCACTGAAGCTTTCTTT.

This chain connects TRBV7-3 to TRBJ1-1; D gene ambiguous. Germline V lookup: CDR1 SGHTA, CDR2 FQGTGA. This CDR3 is 13 amino acids long. The V end lost 5 bases, the J end lost 3 bases, and 10 bases lay between the germline ends. CDR3 in DNA: TGTGCCAGCAGCCCCACCGACGACACTGAAGCTTTCTTT. Amino acid sequence: CASSPTDDTEAFF.

This clone came up once. The chain couples TRBV7-6 to TRBJ2-2, with D perhaps being TRBD1 or TRBD2 (6 bases each). V lost 5 bases and J 0 bases, leaving 16 bases between the germline ends. The CDR3 is made up of 17 amino acids. Germline CDR1 is SGHVS and CDR2 is FNYEAQ. CDR3 coding DNA: TGTGCCAGCAGCCCAATGGGGGGCGAAGCGAACACCGGGGAGCTGTTTTTT. Its translation: CASSPMGGEANTGELFF.

The chain has TRBV25-1 and TRBJ2-7; D possibly corresponds to TRBD1 (5 bases). CDR1 is MGHDK, CDR2 SYGVNS, per germline. V was shortened by 4 bases and J by 9 bases, with 13 bases between the two germline ends. The CDR3 spans 12 residues. CDR3: CASSVDQGGQYF. In DNA, the CDR3 is TGTGCCAGCAGTGTGGACCAGGGCGGGCAGTACTTC.

This sequence joins TRBV7-6 and TRBJ1-3; D remains ambiguous. Trimming left V 3 bases short and J 0 bases short, with 3 bases between. Germline CDR1 and CDR2: SGHVS and FNYEAQ. CDR3 length: 13 residues. The CDR3 DNA sequence: TGTGCCAGCAGCTTGAGCTCTGGAAACACCATATATTTT. It yields the protein CASSLSSGNTIYF.

V usage is TRBV19 and J usage is TRBJ2-3; 9 bases map to TRBD1. The CDR3 is made up of 14 amino acids. Germline assignment: CDR1 LNHDA and CDR2 SQIVND (reference sequence). The ends lost 8 bases at V and 5 bases at J; junction bases unmatched: 8. The CDR3 here is CASGYTGGVDTQYF. As DNA, the CDR3 is TGTGCCAGTGGCTACACAGGGGGCGTAGATACGCAGTATTTT.

V gene TRBV19 combines with J gene TRBJ2-2; the D is unclear. The V gene's germline CDR1 is LNHDA and CDR2 SQIVND (reference sequence). The CDR3 is 14 amino acids. V lost 2 bases and J 2 bases, leaving 6 bases between the germline ends. The CDR3 DNA is TGTGCCAGTAGTATAAGACTCAACACCGGGGAGCTGTTTTTT. Amino acid sequence: CASSIRLNTGELFF.

The CDR3 sequence is CASSGQGYGNYGYTF. CDR3 nucleotide sequence: TGTGCCAGCAGTGGCCAGGGTTACGGCAACTATGGCTACACCTTC. This chain connects TRBV9 to TRBJ1-2, with a possible D match to TRBD1 (5 bases). Per germline, CDR1 SGDLS and CDR2 YYNGEE. The V gene lost 5 bases and the J gene lost 2 bases, with 16 bases spanning the gap. This CDR3 comprises 15 residues.

The chain carries TRBV7-6 and TRBJ2-7, with 8 bases fitting TRBD2. The CDR3 has 16 amino acids. Trimming at V came to 5 bases and at J to 0 bases, leaving 9 bases not matched to a gene. The germline V gene has CDR1 SGHVS and CDR2 FNYEAQ. In DNA form, the CDR3 reads TGTGCCAGCAGCACCCCAGGCGGGGGGACCTCCTACGAGCAGTACTTC. It is translated as CASSTPGGGTSYEQYF.

The genes are TRBV30 and TRBJ1-5; D is ambiguous. The V and J ends lost 3 bases and 0 bases respectively, with 12 bases between them. There are 15 residues in the CDR3. Looked up from germline, CDR1 is GTSNPN and CDR2 is SVGIG (reference sequence). The CDR3 sequence is CAWSRGRDSNQPQHF. The CDR3 DNA is TGTGCCTGGAGCCGAGGCCGAGATAGCAATCAGCCCCAGCATTTT.

The genes are TRBV2 and TRBJ1-1, with D unresolved. Germline V gives CDR1 SNHLY, CDR2 FYNNEI. The ends were cut back, 2 bases at V and 0 bases at J, with 13 bases in the middle. This CDR3 has 16 residues. The CDR3 reads CASSESRSSMNTEAFF. DNA for the CDR3: TGTGCCAGCAGTGAATCTCGGTCCAGCATGAACACTGAAGCTTTCTTT. Full variable domain (rest looked up from reference TRBV2 and TRBJ1-1): EPEVTQTPSHQVTQMGQEVILRCVPISNHLYFYWYRQILGQKVEFLVSFYNNEISEKSEIFDDQFSVERPDGSNFTLKIRSTKLEDSAMYFCASSESRSSMNTEAFFGQGTRLTVV.

The gene calls are TRBV27 and TRBJ2-7; maybe TRBD1 (6 bases). The V end was cut by 2 bases, the J end by 2 bases, with 7 bases between. CDR3 size: 13 residues. Looked up from germline, CDR1 is MNHEY and CDR2 is SMNVEV (reference sequence). The CDR3 sequence: CASSLTGTYEQYF. The CDR3 nucleotides read TGTGCCAGCAGTTTAACAGGGACCTACGAGCAGTACTTC.

The chain recombines TRBV4-1 with TRBJ1-6; 7 bases are shared with TRBD1. V shed 0 bases and J 5 bases; nucleotides not matched to a gene: 4. This CDR3 has 16 residues. CDR1 and CDR2 (germline): MGHRA, YSYEKL. The CDR3 protein is CASSQEGRGHNSPLHF. The CDR3 DNA sequence: TGCGCCAGCAGCCAAGAAGGGAGGGGGCATAATTCACCCCTCCACTTT.